This T cell receptor (beta chain) is drawn from a study of cytomegalovirus exposure and HLA in healthy donors. Study-level results: Follow-up analysis seemed to connect common viral pathogens with several of the most significant clusters identified. Later on, a genetic analysis was performed. It linked a missense variant in DCLRE1C with V- and J-gene trimming of TCR beta.

Both 60 Vbeta primers and 13 Jbeta primers went into the PCR. The method was immunoSEQ multiplex PCR; TCRdb's version includes in-frame clones alone and lacks a portion of them. Its clone listing holds tens of thousands of clones. Remarks on this clone: Its antigen is unknown.

Trimming removed 5 bases from V and 4 bases from J, with 14 bases in between. The CDR3 spans 14 residues. CDR1 and CDR2 from the germline V gene are MNHEY and SVGAGI. The sequence derives from a man between 45 and 60 years old in good health and CMV-seronegative. This chain joins TRBV6-5 and TRBJ1-1, with D possibly matching TRBD1 (6 bases). The sequenced sample was PBMCs. CDR3 DNA: TGTGCCAGCAGTCTACAGGGAGGGTCCACTGAAGCTTTCTTT. This gives the protein CASSLQGGSTEAFF.